These 20 T cell receptor beta chains came from one sample sequenced in a study of blood T cell repertoires in COVID-19. The data were produced by immunoSEQ multiplex PCR, yet TCRdb's version contains in-frame clones alone and is incomplete. The table includes approximately 210,000 clones, 81% detected once. The sequenced sample consisted of PBMCs or T cells enriched from blood (not recorded which). Every receptor here comes from a woman between 45 and 65 years old with acute COVID-19.

The chain carries TRBV7-2 and TRBJ2-7; 9 bases match TRBD1. The CDR3 has 16 amino acids. Germline CDR1 is SGHTA and CDR2 is FQGNSA. Unmatched junction bases numbered 5, after V lost 2 bases and J lost 0 bases. The CDR3 DNA reads as TGTGCCAGCAGCTTAACAGGGGGCTTGCACTCCTACGAGCAGTACTTC. Its translation: CASSLTGGLHSYEQYF.

The chain has TRBV6-5 and TRBJ2-7; D unclear. Germline V CDR1 and CDR2: MNHEY, SVGAGI. The CDR3 has 14 amino acids. V shed 7 bases and J shed 4 bases, with 17 bases lying between them. CDR3 region: CASTLGSRLYEQYF. The CDR3 nucleotides read TGTGCCAGCACCCTGGGCAGCAGGTTGTACGAGCAGTACTTC.

The table lists this clone with a count of one. The J gene is TRBJ1-5, the V gene TRBV2, with 8 bases fitting TRBD1. The germline gives CDR1 SNHLY, CDR2 FYNNEI. The CDR3 spans 14 residues. V lost 5 bases, J lost 9 bases, and 9 bases stayed unmatched. CDR3: CASSLDRGGGPQHF. CDR3 in DNA: TGTGCCAGCAGTCTAGACAGGGGCGGGGGGCCCCAGCATTTT.

This clone was counted only a few times. The rearrangement links TRBV7-9 to TRBJ2-7; 15 bases fit TRBD2. The CDR3 length is 17 residues. J gave up 4 bases and V 4 bases, and 8 bases lay outside the gene matches. Looked up from germline, CDR1 is SEHNR and CDR2 is FQNEAQ (reference sequence). This CDR3 reads CASSSWTSGRASYEQYF. The CDR3 nucleotides read TGTGCCAGCAGCTCCTGGACTAGCGGGAGGGCCAGTTACGAGCAGTACTTC.

The chain links TRBV4-3 to TRBJ1-2, with 9 bases lining up with TRBD1. V dropped 1 base and J dropped 4; count of bases not matched to a gene: 10. Germline lookup yields CDR1 LGHNA and CDR2 YSLEER. This CDR3 is built from 17 residues. CDR3 DNA sequence: TGCGCCAGCAGCCAAGTTGGGACAGGGACCTCCTCCTATGGCTACACCTTC. Its protein is CASSQVGTGTSSYGYTF.

V usage is TRBV4-1 and J usage is TRBJ1-2; 8 bases are a match to TRBD1. V trimming: 0 bases; J trimming: 4 bases; junction bases outside the gene matches: 16. The CDR3 contains 19 residues. The germline V gene has CDR1 MGHRA and CDR2 YSYEKL. CDR3 in amino acids: CASSQDLTGGKQTLYGYTF. The CDR3 DNA reads as TGCGCCAGCAGCCAAGACCTAACAGGGGGGAAACAAACCCTCTATGGCTACACCTTC.

This chain links TRBV28 with TRBJ2-3, with TRBD2 identical over 11 bases. The ends lost 6 bases at V and 2 bases at J; junction bases unmatched: 13. The CDR3 loop spans 18 amino acids. The germline V gene has CDR1 MDHEN and CDR2 SYDVKM. The CDR3 DNA reads as TGTGCCAGCAGCCAGGTAGGGACTAGCGGAATCGTCACAGATACGCAGTATTTT. As protein: CASSQVGTSGIVTDTQYF.

The rearrangement links TRBV28 to TRBJ2-7, with 8 positions matching TRBD1. Trimming removed 7 bases from V and 3 bases from J; junction bases left unmatched: 11. Germline CDR1 reads MDHEN; CDR2 reads SYDVKM. The CDR3 sequence is 15 residues long. In DNA form, the CDR3 reads TGTGCCAGCAACCCGGCTAGGACAGGGTTCTACGAGCAGTACTTC. It yields the protein CASNPARTGFYEQYF.

This clone was observed once. The chain carries TRBV30 and TRBJ1-5; 10 bases line up with TRBD1. This CDR3 has 16 amino acids. Looked up from germline, CDR1 is GTSNPN and CDR2 is SVGIG (reference sequence). V lost 5 bases and J lost 2; bases outside the gene matches: 9. DNA for the CDR3: TGTGCCTGGGCTAGAACCGGACAGGGGGGCAATCAGCCCCAGCATTTT. It specifies CAWARTGQGGNQPQHF.

The CDR3 DNA is TGTGCCAGCAGCCAAGGGCGGGAGGCCATCACAGATACGCAGTATTTT. Its translation is CASSQGREAITDTQYF. The V and J genes are TRBV3-1 (or the pseudogene TRBV3-2) and TRBJ2-3; 8 nucleotides agree with TRBD2. The CDR3 has 16 residues. The trim removed 1 base at V and 2 bases at J, leaving 5 bases unmatched. In germline, CDR1 is LGHDT, CDR2 YNNKEL (reference sequence).

There are a few counts of this clone. This chain uses TRBV5-1 with TRBJ1-1, with 9 bases matching TRBD1. The CDR3 extends over 15 amino acids. CDR1 is SGHRS, CDR2 YFSETQ, per germline. With V trimmed by 3 bases and J by 3 bases, 6 bases remained unmatched. CDR3 coding DNA: TGCGCCAGCAGCTCGGACAGGGGATGGGACACTGAAGCTTTCTTT. This gives the protein CASSSDRGWDTEAFF.

This clone was picked up a small number of times. V usage is TRBV7-9 and J usage is TRBJ2-1, with TRBD1 matching over 9 bases. This CDR3 spans 17 amino acids. The germline gives CDR1 SEHNR, CDR2 FQNEAQ (reference sequence). V shed 5 bases and J 7 bases; nucleotides not matched to a gene: 15. The CDR3 here is CASSRLGGTGTVNEQFF. The DNA for the CDR3 is TGTGCCAGCAGCCGACTTGGTGGGACAGGGACGGTGAATGAGCAGTTCTTC.

The V call is TRBV19, the J call TRBJ1-5, with D perhaps matching TRBD1 (5 bases). Germline CDR1 reads LNHDA; CDR2 reads SQIVND (reference sequence). The CDR3 loop spans 17 amino acids. V lost 0 bases and J 6 bases, leaving 18 bases between the germline ends. CDR3 residues: CASSIDFTTGFGQPQHF. CDR3 in DNA: TGTGCCAGTAGTATAGACTTCACTACAGGTTTCGGTCAGCCCCAGCATTTT.

J is TRBJ2-1 and V is TRBV6-5, with TRBD2 identical over 12 bases. J was trimmed by 3 bases and V by 8 bases; bases with no gene match: 5. The CDR3 contains 15 residues. CDR1 and CDR2 from the germline V gene are MNHEY and SVGAGI. This CDR3 reads CASSGLAGFYNEQFF. As DNA, the CDR3 is TGTGCCAGCTCCGGACTAGCGGGGTTCTACAATGAGCAGTTCTTC.

V is TRBV18 and J is TRBJ1-5; 7 bases fit TRBD1. The CDR3 spans 14 residues. The trim removed 6 bases at V and 3 bases at J, leaving 5 bases unmatched. Germline assignment: CDR1 KGHSH and CDR2 LQKENI. As DNA, the CDR3 is TGTGCCAGCTCGCGGGGACAGTTCAATCAGCCCCAGCATTTT. Translating it yields CASSRGQFNQPQHF.

The V gene is TRBV7-2, the J gene TRBJ1-5; no clear D gene. Deletions cut 4 bases from V and 8 bases from J, with 12 bases between. Germline-derived CDR1 and CDR2 are SGHTA and FQGNSA. CDR3 length: 13 residues. CDR3 loop: CASSSGRQEPQHF. The CDR3 bases are TGTGCCAGCAGCTCCGGGAGGCAGGAGCCCCAGCATTTT.

V and J are TRBV28 and TRBJ1-1, with 8 bases aligning to TRBD1. Trimming at V came to 4 bases and at J to 1 base, leaving 5 bases not matched to a gene. Per the germline V gene, CDR1 is MDHEN and CDR2 is SYDVKM. The CDR3 contains 15 residues. The CDR3 DNA follows: TGTGCCAGCAGTTCTACCGGGACAGGGAACACTGAAGCTTTCTTT. This encodes CASSSTGTGNTEAFF.

The gene calls are TRBV9 and TRBJ1-1; no definite D call. This CDR3 is 14 amino acids long. Germline V gives CDR1 SGDLS, CDR2 YYNGEE. Trimming pared 1 base from V and 6 bases from J, leaving 13 bases between. CDR3 protein: CASSVQTGVPEAFF. CDR3 coding DNA: TGTGCCAGCAGCGTACAGACGGGTGTACCTGAAGCTTTCTTT.

In the case of this clone: In the same sample, other DNA sequences code for this CDR3. The chain has TRBV28 and TRBJ2-7; 8 nucleotides line up with TRBD2. The V gene end was trimmed by 4 bases and the J gene end by 0 bases; junction bases not matched to a gene: 5. This CDR3 spans 15 amino acids. Germline-derived CDR1 and CDR2 are MDHEN and SYDVKM. CDR3: CASSSIAGYSYEQYF. The CDR3 bases are TGTGCCAGCAGTTCGATAGCGGGATACTCCTACGAGCAGTACTTC.

The V and J genes are TRBV9 and TRBJ2-7; 10 bases line up with TRBD2. The CDR3 loop spans 18 amino acids. J gave up 1 base and V 0 bases, and 10 bases lay outside the gene matches. CDR1 is SGDLS, CDR2 YYNGEE, per germline. CDR3 sequence reads: CASSVGPGSGGASYEQYF. The CDR3 nucleotides are TGTGCCAGCAGCGTAGGCCCCGGGAGCGGGGGGGCATCCTACGAGCAGTACTTC.